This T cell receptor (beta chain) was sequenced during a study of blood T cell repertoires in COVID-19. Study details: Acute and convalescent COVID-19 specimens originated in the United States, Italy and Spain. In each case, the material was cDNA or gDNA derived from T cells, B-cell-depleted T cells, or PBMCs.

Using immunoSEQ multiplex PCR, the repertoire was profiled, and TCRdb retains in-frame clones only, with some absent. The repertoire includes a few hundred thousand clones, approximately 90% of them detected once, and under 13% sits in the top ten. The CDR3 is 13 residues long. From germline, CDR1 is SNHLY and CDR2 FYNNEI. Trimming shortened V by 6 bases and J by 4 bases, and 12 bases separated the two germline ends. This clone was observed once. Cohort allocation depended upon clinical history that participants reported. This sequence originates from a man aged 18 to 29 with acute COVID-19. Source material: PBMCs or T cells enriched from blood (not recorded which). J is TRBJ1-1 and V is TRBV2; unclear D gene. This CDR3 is CASRSGPSTEAFF. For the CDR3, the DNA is TGTGCCAGCAGGTCTGGCCCCAGCACTGAAGCTTTCTTT.